This record covers a single T cell receptor (beta chain). The data derive from a study of PD-L1 blockade in urothelial cancer. Study as a whole: Analysis of the blood was performed 3 weeks (second dose) and 6 weeks after treatment start.

Method: immunoSEQ multiplex PCR; TCRdb's copy keeps in-frame clones and lacks some. The sample shows tens of thousands of clones, roughly 81% of them seen only once. This CDR3 has 15 amino acids. J was trimmed by 4 bases and V by 0 bases; bases with no gene match: 3. Germline V gene data show CDR1 as SNHLY and CDR2 as FYNNEI. Time point indicated: pretreatment peripheral blood. This sequence was found in a man aged 65-85 years with urothelial cancer. This material consisted of PBMCs, taken around atezolizumab (anti-PD-L1) treatment. The chain is built from TRBV2 and TRBJ1-5, with TRBD1 matching over 7 bases. The CDR3 nucleotides are TGTGCCAGCAGTGAAGCCGACAGGGTTAATCAGCCCCAGCATTTT. Protein sequence: CASSEADRVNQPQHF.